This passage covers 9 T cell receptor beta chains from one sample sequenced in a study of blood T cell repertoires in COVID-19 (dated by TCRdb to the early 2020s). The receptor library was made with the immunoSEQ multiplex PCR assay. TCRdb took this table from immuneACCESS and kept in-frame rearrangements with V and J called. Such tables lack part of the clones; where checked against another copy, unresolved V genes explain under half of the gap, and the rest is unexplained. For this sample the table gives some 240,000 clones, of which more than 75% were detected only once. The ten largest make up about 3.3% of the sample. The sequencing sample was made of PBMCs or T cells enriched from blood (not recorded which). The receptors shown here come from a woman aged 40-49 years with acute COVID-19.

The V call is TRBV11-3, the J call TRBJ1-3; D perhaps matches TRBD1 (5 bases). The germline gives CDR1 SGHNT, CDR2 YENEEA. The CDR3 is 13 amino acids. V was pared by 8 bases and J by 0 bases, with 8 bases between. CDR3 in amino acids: CASQGPSGNTIYF. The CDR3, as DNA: TGTGCCAGCCAGGGCCCCTCTGGAAACACCATATATTTT.

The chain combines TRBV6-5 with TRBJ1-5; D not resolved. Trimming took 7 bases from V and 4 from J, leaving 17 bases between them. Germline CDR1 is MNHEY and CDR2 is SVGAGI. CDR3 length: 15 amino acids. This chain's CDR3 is CASTPPSRPNQPQHF. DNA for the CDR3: TGTGCCAGCACCCCCCCGTCCCGTCCTAATCAGCCCCAGCATTTT.

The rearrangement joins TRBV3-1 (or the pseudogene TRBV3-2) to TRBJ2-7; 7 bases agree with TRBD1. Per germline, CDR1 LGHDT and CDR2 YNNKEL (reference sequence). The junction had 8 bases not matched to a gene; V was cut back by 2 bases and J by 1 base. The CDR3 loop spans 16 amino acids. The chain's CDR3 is CASSQRQGVISYEQYF. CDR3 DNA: TGTGCCAGCAGCCAACGACAGGGAGTGATATCCTACGAGCAGTACTTC.

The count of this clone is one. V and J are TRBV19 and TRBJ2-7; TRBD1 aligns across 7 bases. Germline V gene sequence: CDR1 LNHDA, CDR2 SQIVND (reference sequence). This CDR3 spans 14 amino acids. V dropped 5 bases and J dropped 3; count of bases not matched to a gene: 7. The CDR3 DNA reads TGTGCCAGTAGTCCCGGGACAGAGTTCTACGAGCAGTACTTC. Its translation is CASSPGTEFYEQYF.

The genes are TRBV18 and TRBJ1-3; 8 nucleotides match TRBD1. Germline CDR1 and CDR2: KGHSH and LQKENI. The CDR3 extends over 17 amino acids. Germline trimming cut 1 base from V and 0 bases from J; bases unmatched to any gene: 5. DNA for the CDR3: TGTGCCAGCTCACCACGGTCAGGGGGCAACTCTGGAAACACCATATATTTT. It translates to CASSPRSGGNSGNTIYF.

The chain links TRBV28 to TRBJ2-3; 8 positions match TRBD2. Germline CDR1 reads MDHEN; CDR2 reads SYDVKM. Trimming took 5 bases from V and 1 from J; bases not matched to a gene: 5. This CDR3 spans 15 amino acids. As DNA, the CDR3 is TGTGCCAGCAGTCTCCAAGCGGGAGGCACAGATACGCAGTATTTT. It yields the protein CASSLQAGGTDTQYF.

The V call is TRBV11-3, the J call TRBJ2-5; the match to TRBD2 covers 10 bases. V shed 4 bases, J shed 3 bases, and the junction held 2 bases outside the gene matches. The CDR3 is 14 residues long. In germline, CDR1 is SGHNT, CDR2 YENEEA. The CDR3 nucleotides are TGTGCCAGCAGCTATGGACTAGCGGAAGAGACCCAGTACTTC. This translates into CASSYGLAEETQYF.

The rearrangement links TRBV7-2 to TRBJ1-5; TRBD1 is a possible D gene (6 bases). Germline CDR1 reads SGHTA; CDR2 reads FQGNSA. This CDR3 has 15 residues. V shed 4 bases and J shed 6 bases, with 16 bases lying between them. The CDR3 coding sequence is TGTGCCAGCAGCTCTGATACAGCCAGGGGTCAGCCCCAGCATTTT. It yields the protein CASSSDTARGQPQHF.

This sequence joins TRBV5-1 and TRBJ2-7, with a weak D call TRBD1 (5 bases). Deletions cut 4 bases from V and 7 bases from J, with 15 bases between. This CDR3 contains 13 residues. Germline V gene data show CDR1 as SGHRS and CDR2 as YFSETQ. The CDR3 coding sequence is TGCGCCAGCAGCCCAGCGCAGGGTTGGGAGCAGTACTTC. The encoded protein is CASSPAQGWEQYF.